This T cell receptor (beta chain) was sequenced for a study of T cells in narcolepsy. About the study: Patients with NT1 or NT2 and healthy control donors were enrolled.

Comment on this clone: Antigen: not known.

Sequencing used immunoSEQ multiplex PCR; TCRdb keeps in-frame clones, though not all of them. The data contain tens of thousands of clones, roughly 84% of them seen just once; the ten biggest clones take up about 1.5%. Study results and caveats: Healthy controls reportedly lacked the autoreactive clonotypes serially found in patients' blood. Comparing one patient's CSF and blood CD4+ clonotypes highlighted HCRT- and TRIB2-specific autoreactive clonotypes.

The CDR3 contains 18 residues. The sequence was collected from a human donor with narcolepsy. Sequenced sample: CD45RA- memory CD4+ T cells from PBMCs. This rearrangement joins TRBV12-2 to TRBJ1-5. TRBV12-2 is classified as a pseudogene. CDR3 region: CASPETSSRGRSNQPQHF. The CDR3 DNA reads as TGTGCAAGTCCCGAAACCTCATCGAGGGGTAGGAGCAATCAGCCCCAGCATTTT.